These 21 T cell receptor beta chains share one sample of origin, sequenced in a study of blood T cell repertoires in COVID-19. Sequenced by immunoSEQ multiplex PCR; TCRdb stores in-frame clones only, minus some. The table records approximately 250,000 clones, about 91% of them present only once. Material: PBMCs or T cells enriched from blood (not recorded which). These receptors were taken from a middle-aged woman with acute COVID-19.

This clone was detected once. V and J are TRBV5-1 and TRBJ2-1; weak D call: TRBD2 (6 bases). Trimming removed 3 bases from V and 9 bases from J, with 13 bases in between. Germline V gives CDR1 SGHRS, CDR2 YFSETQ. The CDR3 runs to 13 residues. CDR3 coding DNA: TGCGCCAGCAGCTCGACAGCTAGCGTTGAGCAGTTCTTC. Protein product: CASSSTASVEQFF.

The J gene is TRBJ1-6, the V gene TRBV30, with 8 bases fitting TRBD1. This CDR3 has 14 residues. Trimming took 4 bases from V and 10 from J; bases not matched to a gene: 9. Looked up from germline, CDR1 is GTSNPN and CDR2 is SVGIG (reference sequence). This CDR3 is CAWTRETGVSPLHF. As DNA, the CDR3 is TGTGCCTGGACCCGTGAGACAGGGGTCTCACCCCTCCACTTT.

The CDR3 nucleotides read TGTGCCACCGGCCCGGGCAATGAGCAGTTCTTC. Protein: CATGPGNEQFF. This rearrangement joins TRBV6-5 to TRBJ2-1; unclear D gene. The V and J ends lost 10 bases and 6 bases respectively, with 10 bases between them. The CDR3 has 11 residues. Looked up from germline, CDR1 is MNHEY and CDR2 is SVGAGI.

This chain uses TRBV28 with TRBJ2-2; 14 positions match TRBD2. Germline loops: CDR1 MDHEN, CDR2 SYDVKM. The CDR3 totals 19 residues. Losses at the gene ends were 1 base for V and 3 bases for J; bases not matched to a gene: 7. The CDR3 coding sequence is TGTGCCAGCAGTTTATTGGGACTAGCGGGAGCGAGGGACACCGGGGAGCTGTTTTTT. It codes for CASSLLGLAGARDTGELFF.

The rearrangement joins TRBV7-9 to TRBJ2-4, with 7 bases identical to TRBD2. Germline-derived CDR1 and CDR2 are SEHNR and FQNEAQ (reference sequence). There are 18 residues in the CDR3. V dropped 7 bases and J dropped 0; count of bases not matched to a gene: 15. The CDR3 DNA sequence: TGTGCCAGCACCACCGGGGGGTATGCCGGGTTAGCCAAAAACATTCAGTACTTC. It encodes CASTTGGYAGLAKNIQYF.

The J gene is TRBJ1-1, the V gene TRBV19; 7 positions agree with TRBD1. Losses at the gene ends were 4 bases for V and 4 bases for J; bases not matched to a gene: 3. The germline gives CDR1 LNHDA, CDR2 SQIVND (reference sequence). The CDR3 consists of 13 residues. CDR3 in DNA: TGTGCCAGTAGTAAGCAGGGGGTCACTGAAGCTTTCTTT. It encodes CASSKQGVTEAFF.

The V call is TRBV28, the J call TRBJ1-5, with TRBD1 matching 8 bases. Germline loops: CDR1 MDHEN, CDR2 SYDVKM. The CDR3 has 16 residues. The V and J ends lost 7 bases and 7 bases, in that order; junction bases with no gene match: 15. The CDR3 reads CASNPDLDRVGQPQHF. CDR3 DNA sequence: TGTGCCAGCAATCCAGACCTGGACAGGGTGGGACAGCCCCAGCATTTT.

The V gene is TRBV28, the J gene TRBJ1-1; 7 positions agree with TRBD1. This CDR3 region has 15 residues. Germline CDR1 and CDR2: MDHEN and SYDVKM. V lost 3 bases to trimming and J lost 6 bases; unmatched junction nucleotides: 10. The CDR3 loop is CASSFASTGKPEAFF. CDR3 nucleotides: TGTGCCAGCAGTTTTGCCTCGACAGGGAAGCCTGAAGCTTTCTTT.

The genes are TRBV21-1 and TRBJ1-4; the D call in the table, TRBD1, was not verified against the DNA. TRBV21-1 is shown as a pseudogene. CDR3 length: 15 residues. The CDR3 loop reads CASSISGTGSGKLFF. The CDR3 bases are TGTGCCAGCAGCATTTCCGGGACAGGGAGCGGAAAACTGTTTTTT.

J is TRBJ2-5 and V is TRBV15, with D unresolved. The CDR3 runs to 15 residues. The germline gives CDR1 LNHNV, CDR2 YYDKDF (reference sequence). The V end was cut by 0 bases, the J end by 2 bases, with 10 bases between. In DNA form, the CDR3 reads TGTGCCACCAGCAGAGATGGTCACATACAAGAGACCCAGTACTTC. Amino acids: CATSRDGHIQETQYF.

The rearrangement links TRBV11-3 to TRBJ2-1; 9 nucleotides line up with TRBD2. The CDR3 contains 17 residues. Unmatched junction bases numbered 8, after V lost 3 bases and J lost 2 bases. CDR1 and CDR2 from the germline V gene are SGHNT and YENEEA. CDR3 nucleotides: TGTGCCAGCAGCTTCTTGGCGGGAGGGCCGACCTACAATGAGCAGTTCTTC. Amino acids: CASSFLAGGPTYNEQFF. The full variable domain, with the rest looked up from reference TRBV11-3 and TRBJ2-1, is EAGVVQSPRYKIIEKKQPVAFWCNPISGHNTLYWYLQNLGQGPELLIRYENEEAVDDSQLPKDRFSAERLKGVDSTLKIQPAELGDSAVYLCASSFLAGGPTYNEQFFGPGTRLTVL.

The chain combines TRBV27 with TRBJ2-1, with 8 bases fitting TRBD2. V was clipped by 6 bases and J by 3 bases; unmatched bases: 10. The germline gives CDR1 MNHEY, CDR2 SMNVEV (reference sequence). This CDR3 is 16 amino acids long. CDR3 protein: CASSYSAGEIYNEQFF. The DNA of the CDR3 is TGTGCCAGCAGCTATTCAGCGGGAGAGATCTACAATGAGCAGTTCTTC.

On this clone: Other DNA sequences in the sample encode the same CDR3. The CDR3 coding sequence is TGTGCCACCTCGGACAATAGCAATCAGCCCCAGCATTTT. This gives the protein CATSDNSNQPQHF. The chain carries TRBV24-1 and TRBJ1-5, with D possibly matching TRBD1 (5 bases). The germline V gene encodes CDR1 KGHDR and CDR2 SFDVKD. The CDR3 has 13 amino acids. V lost 9 bases and J 0 bases, leaving 8 bases between the germline ends.

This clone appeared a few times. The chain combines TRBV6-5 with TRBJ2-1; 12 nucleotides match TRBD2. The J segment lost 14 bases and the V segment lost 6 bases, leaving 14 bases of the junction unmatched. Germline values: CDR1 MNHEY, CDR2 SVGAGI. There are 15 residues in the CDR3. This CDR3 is CASSPGIRTSGKEFF. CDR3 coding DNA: TGTGCCAGCAGCCCAGGAATAAGGACTAGCGGGAAGGAGTTCTTC.

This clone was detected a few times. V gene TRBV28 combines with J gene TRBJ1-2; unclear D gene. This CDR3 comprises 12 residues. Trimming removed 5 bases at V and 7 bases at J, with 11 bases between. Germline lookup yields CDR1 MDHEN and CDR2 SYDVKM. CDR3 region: CASSRITVGYTF. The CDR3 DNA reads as TGTGCCAGCAGTCGGATTACAGTTGGCTACACCTTC.

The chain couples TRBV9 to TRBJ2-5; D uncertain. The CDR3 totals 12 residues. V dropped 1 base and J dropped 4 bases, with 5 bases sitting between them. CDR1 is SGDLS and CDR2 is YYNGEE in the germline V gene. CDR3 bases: TGTGCCAGCAGCGTATCGGGAGAGACCCAGTACTTC. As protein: CASSVSGETQYF.

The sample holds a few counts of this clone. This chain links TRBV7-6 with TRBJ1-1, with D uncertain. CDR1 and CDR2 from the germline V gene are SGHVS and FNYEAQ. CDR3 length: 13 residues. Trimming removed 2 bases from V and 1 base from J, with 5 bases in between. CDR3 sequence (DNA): TGTGCCAGCAGCTTATCAGGGAACACTGAAGCTTTCTTT. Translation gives CASSLSGNTEAFF.

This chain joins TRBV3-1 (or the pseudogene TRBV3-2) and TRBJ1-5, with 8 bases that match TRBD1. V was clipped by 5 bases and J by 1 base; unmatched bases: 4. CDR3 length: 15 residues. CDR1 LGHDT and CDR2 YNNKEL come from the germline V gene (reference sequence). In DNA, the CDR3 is TGTGCCAGCAGCAAAACAGGGGGGAGCAATCAGCCCCAGCATTTT. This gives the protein CASSKTGGSNQPQHF.

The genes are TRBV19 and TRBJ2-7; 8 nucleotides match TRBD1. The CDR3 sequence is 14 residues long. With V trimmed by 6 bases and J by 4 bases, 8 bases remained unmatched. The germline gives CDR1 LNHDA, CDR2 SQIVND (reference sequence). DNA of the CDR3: TGTGCCAGTAGCCCAGACAGGGGTCTGTACGAGCAGTACTTC. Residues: CASSPDRGLYEQYF.

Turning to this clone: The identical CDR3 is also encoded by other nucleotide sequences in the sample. For the CDR3, the DNA is TGTGCCAGCAGTCCAGGGACAGCGAACACTGAAGCTTTCTTT. This sequence encodes CASSPGTANTEAFF. The chain links TRBV6-5 to TRBJ1-1, with TRBD1 matching 7 bases. The germline gives CDR1 MNHEY, CDR2 SVGAGI. The CDR3 covers 14 residues. J lost 1 base, V lost 5 bases, and 4 bases had no gene match.

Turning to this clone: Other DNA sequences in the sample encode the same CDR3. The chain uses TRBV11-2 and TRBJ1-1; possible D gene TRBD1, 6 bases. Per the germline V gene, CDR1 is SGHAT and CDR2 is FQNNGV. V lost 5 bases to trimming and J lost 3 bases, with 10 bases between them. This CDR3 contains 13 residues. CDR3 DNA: TGTGCCAGCAGCATACAGGGAGACACTGAAGCTTTCTTT. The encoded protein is CASSIQGDTEAFF.